A single sample gave rise to the 30 T cell receptor beta chains below, sequenced in a study of blood T cell repertoires in COVID-19. TCRdb keeps only in-frame clones here, not all; method: immunoSEQ multiplex PCR. The sample contains about 250,000 clones, 70% to 85% of which appear only once. Material: peripheral blood. All receptors come from a human donor with COVID-19, enrolled during active disease. The donor label of this sample is uncertain.

V and J are TRBV6-2 or TRBV6-3 and TRBJ2-1; D remains ambiguous. Trimming cost V 4 bases and J 5 bases, with 18 bases left between them. This CDR3 has 16 amino acids. CDR1 MNHEY and CDR2 SVGEGT come from the germline V gene. CDR3 residues: CASSFLLQPIDNEQFF. The CDR3 region has the DNA TGTGCCAGCAGTTTCCTCCTCCAACCGATAGACAATGAGCAGTTCTTC.

The chain uses TRBV5-1 and TRBJ1-3; maybe TRBD1 (5 bases). The ends were cut back, 6 bases at V and 6 bases at J, with 16 bases in the middle. Germline assignment: CDR1 SGHRS and CDR2 YFSETQ. This CDR3 is 14 amino acids long. CDR3 protein: CASTLDTGQNTIYF. The DNA for the CDR3 is TGCGCCAGCACCCTGGACACCGGACAAAACACCATATATTTT.

The V and J genes are TRBV19 and TRBJ1-5; D ambiguous. V lost 2 bases, J lost 2 bases, and 10 bases lay in between. The CDR3 is 15 residues long. CDR1 and CDR2 from the germline V gene are LNHDA and SQIVND (reference sequence). Written as DNA, the CDR3 is TGTGCCAGTAGTATAAGTCGTACGGGCAATCAGCCCCAGCATTTT. It codes for CASSISRTGNQPQHF.

The V and J genes are TRBV10-3 and TRBJ1-5, with D possibly TRBD1 on 6 matching bases. There are 16 residues in the CDR3. The V end was cut by 6 bases, the J end by 4 bases, with 19 bases between. The germline V gene has CDR1 ENHRY and CDR2 SYGVKD. The CDR3 spells CAISRGVAGANQPQHF. CDR3 coding DNA: TGTGCCATCAGCCGGGGGGTGGCAGGGGCAAATCAGCCCCAGCATTTT.

V is TRBV11-2 and J is TRBJ1-2; tentative D call: TRBD1 (5 bases). This CDR3 spans 12 amino acids. Trimming took off 2 bases at V and 5 bases at J, with 6 bases between the two ends. The V gene's germline CDR1 is SGHAT and CDR2 FQNNGV. CDR3 loop: CASSLQGYGYTF. The CDR3 bases are TGTGCCAGCAGCTTACAGGGTTATGGCTACACCTTC.

CDR3 coding DNA: TGTGCCAGCAGGGTAGGGCTAGCGGGCTATGAGCAGTTCTTC. The encoded protein is CASRVGLAGYEQFF. V is TRBV25-1 and J is TRBJ2-1, with TRBD2 identical over 8 bases. In germline, CDR1 is MGHDK, CDR2 SYGVNS. Germline trimming cut 6 bases from V and 8 bases from J; bases unmatched to any gene: 9. This CDR3 region has 14 residues.

To note about this clone: At one end, the junction sequence differs from germline, possibly due to a read error. CDR3 sequence (DNA): TGTGCCAGCAGCGCCGGACAGGGTGGGCAGACTAGCTTC. As protein: CASSAGQGGQTSF. The chain uses TRBV5-5 and TRBJ1-2, with TRBD1 identical over 8 bases. CDR1 and CDR2 (germline): SGHKS, YYEKEE (reference sequence). This CDR3 spans 13 amino acids.

This sequence joins TRBV28 and TRBJ1-2, with D hard to call. The V end was cut by 6 bases, the J end by 5 bases, with 16 bases between. Germline CDR1 and CDR2: MDHEN and SYDVKM. The CDR3 has 14 residues. In nucleotides, the CDR3 is TGTGCCAGCAGGGGCGGCAGAGGGAAATATGGCTACACCTTC. Its translation: CASRGGRGKYGYTF.

The J gene is TRBJ1-5, the V gene TRBV7-2, with D maybe TRBD1 (5 bases). This CDR3 region has 15 residues. Trimming removed 3 bases at V and 2 bases at J, with 11 bases between. Per germline, CDR1 SGHTA and CDR2 FQGNSA. The CDR3 loop reads CASSLALGGNQPQHF. Here the CDR3 DNA reads TGTGCCAGCAGCTTGGCGCTAGGGGGCAATCAGCCCCAGCATTTT.

The chain is built from TRBV25-1 and TRBJ2-7; the match to TRBD2 covers 8 bases. Germline CDR1 MGHDK, CDR2 SYGVNS. The CDR3 sequence is 13 residues long. V lost 9 bases and J lost 5; bases outside the gene matches: 9. The CDR3 spells CASRKAGADEQYF. For the CDR3, the DNA is TGTGCCAGTCGGAAAGCGGGAGCTGACGAGCAGTACTTC.

The chain couples TRBV4-3 to TRBJ1-2; TRBD1 aligns across 10 bases. J gave up 4 bases and V 1 base, and 6 bases lay outside the gene matches. Germline lookup yields CDR1 LGHNA and CDR2 YSLEER. The CDR3 totals 16 residues. The CDR3 protein is CASSQVGQGVGYGYTF. The CDR3 coding sequence is TGCGCCAGCAGCCAAGTTGGACAGGGGGTCGGCTATGGCTACACCTTC.

The CDR3 region has the DNA TGTGCCAGTACCGCCCCGCGGAGTTGGGAAAAACTGTTTTTT. It translates to CASTAPRSWEKLFF. This rearrangement joins TRBV19 to TRBJ1-4; D unclear. The V end lost 7 bases, the J end lost 8 bases, and 17 bases lay between the germline ends. Germline V gene lookup returns CDR1 LNHDA and CDR2 SQIVND (reference sequence). The CDR3 totals 14 residues.

The CDR3 is CASSFRGAQPQHF. The CDR3 DNA reads as TGTGCCAGCAGTTTTCGGGGGGCTCAGCCCCAGCATTTT. V usage is TRBV28 and J usage is TRBJ1-5; D possibly corresponds to TRBD1 (6 bases). Germline V lookup: CDR1 MDHEN, CDR2 SYDVKM. This CDR3 has 13 amino acids. Trimming took 3 bases from V and 6 from J, leaving 9 bases between them. Full variable domain (remainder filled in from reference TRBV28 and TRBJ1-5): DVKVTQSSRYLVKRTGEKVFLECVQDMDHENMFWYRQDPGLGLRLIYFSYDVKMKEKGDIPEGYSVSREKKERFSLILESASTNQTSMYLCASSFRGAQPQHFGDGTRLSIL.

This sequence joins TRBV6-4 and TRBJ1-2; 7 nucleotides match TRBD1. Germline-derived CDR1 and CDR2 are MRHNA and SNTAGT. J lost 2 bases, V lost 4 bases, and 4 bases had no gene match. CDR3 length: 14 residues. CDR3 nucleotide sequence: TGTGCCAGCAGTGCCTCACAGGGGAACTATGGCTACACCTTC. It specifies CASSASQGNYGYTF.

This sequence joins TRBV30 and TRBJ1-6, with D possibly matching TRBD1 (5 bases). Deletions cut 4 bases from V and 14 bases from J, with 18 bases between. Germline assignment: CDR1 GTSNPN and CDR2 SVGIG (reference sequence). This CDR3 is 13 amino acids long. DNA for the CDR3: TGTGCCTGGATGGTGCGGGACTTTAGGGCCCTCCACTTT. The encoded protein is CAWMVRDFRALHF.

The CDR3 DNA reads TGTGCCAGCAGCTACGACAGGGTAGGGTATGGCTACACCTTC. Amino acids: CASSYDRVGYGYTF. V is TRBV7-2 and J is TRBJ1-2; 7 bases map to TRBD1. Germline V gene data show CDR1 as SGHTA and CDR2 as FQGNSA. The CDR3 totals 14 residues. The J segment lost 5 bases and the V segment lost 4 bases, leaving 7 bases of the junction unmatched.

The gene calls are TRBV10-3 and TRBJ1-2, with 7 positions matching TRBD1. V lost 10 bases and J lost 0; bases outside the gene matches: 14. The CDR3 spans 16 residues. Germline V gene data show CDR1 as ENHRY and CDR2 as SYGVKD. The CDR3 sequence: CATTRAGQRTNYGYTF. The CDR3 nucleotides are TGTGCCACGACTAGGGCGGGACAGCGAACTAACTATGGCTACACCTTC.

This clone was counted only a few times. The V call is TRBV3-1 (or the pseudogene TRBV3-2), the J call TRBJ1-1; D not resolved. The CDR3 consists of 13 residues. Germline V CDR1 and CDR2: LGHDT, YNNKEL (reference sequence). Trimming shortened V by 1 base and J by 4 bases, and 7 bases separated the two germline ends. The CDR3 is CASSQVAATEAFF. DNA of the CDR3: TGTGCCAGCAGCCAAGTAGCAGCCACTGAAGCTTTCTTT.

The genes are TRBV5-6 and TRBJ2-1; D is perhaps TRBD1 (6 bases). Germline CDR1 SGHDT, CDR2 YYEEEE. This CDR3 is 16 amino acids long. Trimming removed 3 bases from V and 9 bases from J, with 22 bases in between. CDR3 sequence reads: CASSWSGADPGGEQFF. In nucleotides, the CDR3 is TGTGCCAGCAGCTGGTCAGGGGCGGACCCAGGTGGTGAGCAGTTCTTC.

The rearrangement uses TRBV5-1 and TRBJ1-3, with a possible D match to TRBD1 (5 bases). V was trimmed by 4 bases and J by 0 bases, leaving 8 bases between them. The CDR3 sequence is 14 residues long. CDR1 and CDR2 (germline): SGHRS, YFSETQ. This CDR3 reads CASSPQASGNTIYF. The CDR3 DNA is TGCGCCAGCAGCCCACAGGCCTCTGGAAACACCATATATTTT.

Points on this clone: This sample also contains other DNA sequences that code for the same CDR3. The gene calls are TRBV30 and TRBJ1-4; perhaps TRBD1 as D (5 bases). CDR1 is GTSNPN, CDR2 SVGIG, per germline (reference sequence). V lost 0 bases and J lost 7, with 9 bases in between. The CDR3 has 13 amino acids. CDR3 protein: CAWSVQGGEKLFF. CDR3 DNA sequence: TGTGCCTGGAGTGTCCAGGGAGGTGAAAAACTGTTTTTT.

The chain has TRBV10-1 and TRBJ2-2, with D hard to call. V was shortened by 2 bases and J by 4 bases, with 5 bases between the two germline ends. CDR3 size: 13 residues. Germline assignment: CDR1 WNHNN and CDR2 SYGVQD (reference sequence). DNA for the CDR3: TGCGCCAGCAGTGAGAGACTCACCGGGGAGCTGTTTTTT. Its translation: CASSERLTGELFF.

V is TRBV3-1 (or the pseudogene TRBV3-2) and J is TRBJ1-2; D call uncertain. CDR1 is LGHDT and CDR2 is YNNKEL in the germline V gene (reference sequence). CDR3 size: 16 residues. The ends were cut back, 0 bases at V and 8 bases at J, with 19 bases in the middle. The CDR3 coding sequence is TGTGCCAGCAGCCAAGAAATAGCCAGTCAAGGAAGGGGCTACACCTTC. Amino acids: CASSQEIASQGRGYTF.

This chain joins TRBV27 and TRBJ2-2; a possible D gene is TRBD2 (5 bases). CDR1 is MNHEY and CDR2 is SMNVEV in the germline V gene (reference sequence). This CDR3 spans 19 amino acids. V lost 2 bases, J lost 7 bases, and 26 bases lay in between. CDR3 sequence (DNA): TGTGCCAGCAGTTTAGGAGGCAGCTGGCTGGAAGAAATCGTCGGGGAGCTGTTTTTT. Its translation: CASSLGGSWLEEIVGELFF.

Details on this clone: The identical CDR3 is also encoded by other nucleotide sequences in the sample. The chain links TRBV5-1 to TRBJ2-5; TRBD1 matches 7 bases. Unmatched junction bases numbered 8, after V lost 4 bases and J lost 5 bases. Looked up from germline, CDR1 is SGHRS and CDR2 is YFSETQ. The CDR3 is 14 residues long. CDR3 region: CASSPRQGSETQYF. The CDR3 nucleotides read TGCGCCAGCAGCCCTAGACAGGGTTCGGAGACCCAGTACTTC.

About this clone: Other DNA sequences in the same sample also yield this CDR3. The chain combines TRBV3-1 (or the pseudogene TRBV3-2) with TRBJ1-5; D gene unclear. CDR3 length equals 14 residues. Trimming removed 0 bases at V and 2 bases at J, with 5 bases between. CDR1 is LGHDT, CDR2 YNNKEL, per germline (reference sequence). CDR3 DNA: TGTGCCAGCAGCCAAGACGCAGGCAATCAGCCCCAGCATTTT. Residues: CASSQDAGNQPQHF.

The rearrangement uses TRBV30 and TRBJ1-5; 7 bases match TRBD1. Looked up from germline, CDR1 is GTSNPN and CDR2 is SVGIG (reference sequence). The CDR3 sequence is 14 residues long. After removal of 1 base from V and 5 bases from J, the junction contained 5 bases not matched to a gene. The DNA of the CDR3 is TGTGCCTGGAGTGGGGACAGAAACGATCAGCCCCAGCATTTT. It yields the protein CAWSGDRNDQPQHF.

This clone showed up just once. The V and J genes are TRBV3-1 (or the pseudogene TRBV3-2) and TRBJ2-3; 9 nucleotides match TRBD2. In germline, CDR1 is LGHDT, CDR2 YNNKEL (reference sequence). The V and J ends lost 1 base and 4 bases, in that order; junction bases with no gene match: 3. The CDR3 has 15 residues. CDR3 DNA sequence: TGTGCCAGCAGCCAAGTACTAGCGGGTGCAGATACGCAGTATTTT. Its translation is CASSQVLAGADTQYF.

The DNA of the CDR3 is TGTGCCAGCAGCTCGGTGGCGGCGCCTCAAGAGACCCAGTACTTC. This translates into CASSSVAAPQETQYF. The chain has TRBV7-3 and TRBJ2-5; D not resolved. V lost 4 bases, J lost 2 bases, and 14 bases lay in between. This CDR3 comprises 15 residues. Germline V lookup: CDR1 SGHTA, CDR2 FQGTGA. The variable domain in full, completed from reference TRBV7-3 and TRBJ2-5, reads GAGVSQTPSNKVTEKGKYVELRCDPISGHTALYWYRQSLGQGPEFLIYFQGTGAADDSGLPNDRFFAVRPEGSVSTLKIQRTERGDSAVYLCASSSVAAPQETQYFGPGTRLLVL.

The rearrangement links TRBV30 to TRBJ2-3; 10 bases map to TRBD2. J was trimmed by 6 bases and V by 0 bases; bases with no gene match: 6. The germline V gene encodes CDR1 GTSNPN and CDR2 SVGIG (reference sequence). The CDR3 extends over 15 amino acids. CDR3: CAWSVSAGGPDTQYF. The DNA for the CDR3 is TGTGCCTGGAGTGTCTCAGCGGGAGGGCCGGATACGCAGTATTTT.